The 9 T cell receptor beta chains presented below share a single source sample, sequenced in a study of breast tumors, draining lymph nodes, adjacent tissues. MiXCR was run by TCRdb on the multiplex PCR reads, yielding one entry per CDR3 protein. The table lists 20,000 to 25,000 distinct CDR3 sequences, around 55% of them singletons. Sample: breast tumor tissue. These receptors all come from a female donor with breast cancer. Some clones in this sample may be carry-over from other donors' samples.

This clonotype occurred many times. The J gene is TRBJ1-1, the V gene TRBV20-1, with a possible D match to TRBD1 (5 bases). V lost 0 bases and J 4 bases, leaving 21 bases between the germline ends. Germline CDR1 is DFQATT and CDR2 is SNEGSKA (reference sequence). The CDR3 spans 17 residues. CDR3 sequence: CSARDLTGDAVGTEAFF. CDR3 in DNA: TGCAGTGCTAGAGATTTAACGGGGGACGCCGTAGGCACTGAAGCTTTCTTT.

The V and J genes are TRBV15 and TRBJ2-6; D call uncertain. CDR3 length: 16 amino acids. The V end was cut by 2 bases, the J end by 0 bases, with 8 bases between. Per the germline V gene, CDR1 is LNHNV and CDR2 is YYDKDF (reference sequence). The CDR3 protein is CATSRPRVSGANVLTF. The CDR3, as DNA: TGTGCCACCAGCAGACCTAGAGTCTCTGGGGCCAACGTCCTGACTTTC.

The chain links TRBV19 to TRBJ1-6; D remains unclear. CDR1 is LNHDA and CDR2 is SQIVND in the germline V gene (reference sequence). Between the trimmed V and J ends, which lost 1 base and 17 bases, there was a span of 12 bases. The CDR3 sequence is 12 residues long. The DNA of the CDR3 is TGTGCCAGTAGTATAGGAGGGCAGGATTTCCACTTT. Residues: CASSIGGQDFHF.

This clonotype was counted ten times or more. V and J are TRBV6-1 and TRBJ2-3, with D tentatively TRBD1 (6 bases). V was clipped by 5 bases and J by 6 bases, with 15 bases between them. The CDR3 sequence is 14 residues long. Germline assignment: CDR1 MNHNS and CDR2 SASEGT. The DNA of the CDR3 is TGTGCCAGCAGTCCCACAACAGGGAAGGATACGCAGTATTTT. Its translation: CASSPTTGKDTQYF.

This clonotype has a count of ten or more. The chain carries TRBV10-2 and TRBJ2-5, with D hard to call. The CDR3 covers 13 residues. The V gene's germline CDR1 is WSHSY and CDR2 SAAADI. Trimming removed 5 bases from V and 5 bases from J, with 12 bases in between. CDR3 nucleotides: TGCGCCAGCAGTACCTCTGGTTCTGAGACCCAGTACTTC. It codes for CASSTSGSETQYF.

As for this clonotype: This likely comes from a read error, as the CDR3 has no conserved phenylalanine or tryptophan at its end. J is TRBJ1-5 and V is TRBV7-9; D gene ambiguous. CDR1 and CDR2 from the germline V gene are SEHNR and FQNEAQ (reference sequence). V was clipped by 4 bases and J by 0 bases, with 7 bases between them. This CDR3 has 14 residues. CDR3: CASSSTISNQPQHL. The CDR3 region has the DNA TGTGCCAGCAGCTCCACAATTAGCAATCAGCCCCAGCATCTT.

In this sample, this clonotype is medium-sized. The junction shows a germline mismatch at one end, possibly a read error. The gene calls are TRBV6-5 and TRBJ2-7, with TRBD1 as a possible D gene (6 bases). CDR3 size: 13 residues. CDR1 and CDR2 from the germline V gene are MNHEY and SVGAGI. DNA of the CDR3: TGTGCCAGCAGCTACTCACAGGGCTACGAGCAGTACTTC. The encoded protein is CASSYSQGYEQYF.

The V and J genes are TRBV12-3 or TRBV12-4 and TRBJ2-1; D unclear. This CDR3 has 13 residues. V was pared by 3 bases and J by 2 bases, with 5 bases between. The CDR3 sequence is CASSLAAYNEQFF. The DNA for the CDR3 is TGTGCCAGCAGTTTGGCAGCCTACAATGAGCAGTTCTTC.

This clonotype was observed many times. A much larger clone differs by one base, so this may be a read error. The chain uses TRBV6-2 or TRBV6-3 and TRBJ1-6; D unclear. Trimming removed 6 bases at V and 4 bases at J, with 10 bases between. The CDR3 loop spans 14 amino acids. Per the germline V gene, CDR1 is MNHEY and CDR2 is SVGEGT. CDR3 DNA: TGTGCCAGCAGACTTGGCAGTTATAATTCACCCCTCCACTTT. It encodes CASRLGSYNSPLHF.